This TCR beta chain derives from a study of control samples from healthy donors and cancer patients. V lost 5 bases to trimming and J lost 6 bases, with 7 bases between them. The CDR3 has 11 amino acids. From germline, CDR1 is LGHDT and CDR2 YNNKEL (reference sequence). Produced via immunoSEQ multiplex PCR; TCRdb's table is partial and in-frame only. Among tens of thousands of clones listed, 70% were seen once. The sequence was obtained from a male donor with melanoma. Sequenced sample: formalin-fixed, paraffin-embedded tissue. The V call is TRBV3-1 (or the pseudogene TRBV3-2), the J call TRBJ1-1; D perhaps matches TRBD1 (6 bases). Here the CDR3 DNA reads TGTGCCAGCAGCACAGGGCCTGAAGCTTTCTTT. It translates to CASSTGPEAFF.